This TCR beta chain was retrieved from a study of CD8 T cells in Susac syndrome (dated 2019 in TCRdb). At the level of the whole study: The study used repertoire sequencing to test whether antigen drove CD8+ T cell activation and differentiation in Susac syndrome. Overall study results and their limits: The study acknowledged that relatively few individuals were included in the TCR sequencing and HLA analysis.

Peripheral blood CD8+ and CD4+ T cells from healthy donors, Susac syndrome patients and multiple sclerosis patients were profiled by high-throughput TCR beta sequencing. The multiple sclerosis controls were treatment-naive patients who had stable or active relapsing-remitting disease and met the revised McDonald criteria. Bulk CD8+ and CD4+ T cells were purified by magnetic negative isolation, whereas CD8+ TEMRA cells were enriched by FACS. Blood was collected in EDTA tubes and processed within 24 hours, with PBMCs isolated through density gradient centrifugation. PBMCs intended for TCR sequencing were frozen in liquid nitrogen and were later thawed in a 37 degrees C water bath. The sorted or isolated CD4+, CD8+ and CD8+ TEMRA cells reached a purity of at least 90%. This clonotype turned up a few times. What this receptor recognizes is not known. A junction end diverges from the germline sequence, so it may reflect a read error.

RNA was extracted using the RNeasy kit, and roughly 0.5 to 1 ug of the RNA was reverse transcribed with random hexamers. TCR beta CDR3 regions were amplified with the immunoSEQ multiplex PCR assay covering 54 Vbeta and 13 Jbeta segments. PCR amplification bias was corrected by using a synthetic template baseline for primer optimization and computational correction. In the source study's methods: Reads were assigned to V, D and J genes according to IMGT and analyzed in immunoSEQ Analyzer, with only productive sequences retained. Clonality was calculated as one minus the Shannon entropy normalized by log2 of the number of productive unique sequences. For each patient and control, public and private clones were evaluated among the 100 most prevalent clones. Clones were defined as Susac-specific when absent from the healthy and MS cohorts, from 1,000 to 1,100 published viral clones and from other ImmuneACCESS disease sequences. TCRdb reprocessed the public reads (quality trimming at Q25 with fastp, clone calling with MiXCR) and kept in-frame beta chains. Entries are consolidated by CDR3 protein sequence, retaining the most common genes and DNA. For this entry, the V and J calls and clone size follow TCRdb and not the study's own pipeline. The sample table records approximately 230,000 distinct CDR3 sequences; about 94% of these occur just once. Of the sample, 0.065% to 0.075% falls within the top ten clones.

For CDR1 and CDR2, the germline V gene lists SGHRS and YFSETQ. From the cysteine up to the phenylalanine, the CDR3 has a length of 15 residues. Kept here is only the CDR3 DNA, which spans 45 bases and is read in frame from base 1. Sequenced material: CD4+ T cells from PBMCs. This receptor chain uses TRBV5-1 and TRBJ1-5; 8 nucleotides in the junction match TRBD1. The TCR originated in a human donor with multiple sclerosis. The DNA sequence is TGTGCCAGCAGTTTAGGACAGGGCGGTAATCAGCCCCAGCATTTT. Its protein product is CASSLGQGGNQPQHF. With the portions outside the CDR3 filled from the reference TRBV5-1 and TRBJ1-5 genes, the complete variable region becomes KAGVTQTPRYLIKTRGQQVTLSCSPISGHRSVSWYQQTPGQGLQFLFEYFSETQRNKGNFPGRFSGRQFSNSRSEMNVSTLELGDSALYLCASSLGQGGNQPQHFGDGTRLSIL.